Included here is one T cell receptor (beta chain) sequence, with context. In the source study's methods: Amplified reference gene primers provided the basis for estimating nucleated cell counts. Measured with immunoSEQ multiplex PCR; TCRdb has only the in-frame clones, and not every one. The DNA was the basis for D and trimming; V, J and clone size are from that table. The table shows about 270,000 clones, with 89% occurring only once. These data are taken from a study of blood T cell repertoires in COVID-19. Whole-study context: From T cells, B-cell-depleted T cells, or PBMCs came the material, which was cDNA or gDNA.

CDR1 and CDR2 (germline): MNHEY, SMNVEV (reference sequence). The CDR3 runs 14 residues. V lost 3 bases and J lost 8, with 14 bases in between. The gene calls are TRBV27 and TRBJ1-5; D is perhaps TRBD1 (6 bases). The sample comprised peripheral blood. This TCR came from a man between 45 and 60 years old with acute or convalescent COVID-19. CDR3 sequence (DNA): TGTGCCAGCAGTTTTTCAGGGGCGGTGAAGCCCCAGCATTTT. Translation gives CASSFSGAVKPQHF.